The next 20 T cell receptor beta chains were all read from a single sample in a study of CD8 T cells in ankylosing spondylitis. Each CDR3 protein is one row after TCRdb ran MiXCR on the 5' RACE reads. The sample includes about 130,000 distinct CDR3 sequences, over 7% of them seen just once. Material for sequencing was blood, either unsorted or a sorted T cell fraction (not recorded which). Receptors were obtained from a male donor with ankylosing spondylitis or in good health (not recorded which).

This clonotype was picked up a small number of times. This sequence joins TRBV20-1 and TRBJ2-1; D is perhaps TRBD2 (6 bases). Trimming pared 1 base from V and 5 bases from J, leaving 15 bases between. Looked up from germline, CDR1 is DFQATT and CDR2 is SNEGSKA (reference sequence). This CDR3 is 15 amino acids long. The chain's CDR3 is CSARGGRTPNNEQFF. The CDR3 nucleotides are TGCAGTGCTAGAGGAGGGAGGACCCCCAACAATGAGCAGTTCTTC.

Only a few counts were recorded for this clonotype. The CDR3 region has the DNA TGTGCCAGCAGCTTACCAGGCAGGGTGGAGACCCAGTACTTC. Encoded protein: CASSLPGRVETQYF. The chain uses TRBV7-6 and TRBJ2-5, with D maybe TRBD1 (5 bases). Germline values: CDR1 SGHVS, CDR2 FNYEAQ. This CDR3 spans 14 amino acids. Trimming left V 2 bases short and J 5 bases short, with 12 bases between.

The V gene is TRBV7-2, the J gene TRBJ1-3; D call uncertain. The germline V gene encodes CDR1 SGHTA and CDR2 FQGNSA. The CDR3 spans 15 residues. V lost 1 base and J lost 0, with 7 bases in between. CDR3 sequence reads: CASSLGLNSGNTIYF. The DNA of the CDR3 is TGTGCCAGCAGCTTAGGACTGAACTCTGGAAACACCATATATTTT.

This clonotype was detected ten times or more. This rearrangement joins TRBV12-3 or TRBV12-4 to TRBJ2-7; TRBD2 aligns across 10 bases. The CDR3 length is 15 residues. Trimming at V came to 3 bases and at J to 5 bases, leaving 7 bases not matched to a gene. Here the CDR3 DNA reads TGTGCCAGCAGTTTCAGCGGGAGGGCCGGCGACGAGCAGTACTTC. Translating gives CASSFSGRAGDEQYF.

This clonotype was seen a handful of times. This sequence joins TRBV6-2 or TRBV6-3 and TRBJ1-5; D ambiguous. The CDR3 covers 14 residues. Germline assignment: CDR1 MNHEY and CDR2 SVGEGT. V was trimmed by 10 bases and J by 0 bases, leaving 13 bases between them. CDR3 protein: CATSAGYSNQPQHF. The DNA of the CDR3 is TGTGCCACCTCAGCGGGATATAGCAATCAGCCCCAGCATTTT.

This clonotype was observed a few times. V and J are TRBV5-1 and TRBJ2-7; the match to TRBD1 covers 9 bases. After removal of 4 bases from V and 0 bases from J, the junction contained 2 bases not matched to a gene. The CDR3 totals 14 residues. Looked up from germline, CDR1 is SGHRS and CDR2 is YFSETQ. CDR3 sequence (DNA): TGCGCCAGCAGCGTGACAGGGGGCTCCTACGAGCAGTACTTC. Amino acid sequence: CASSVTGGSYEQYF. Looking up the rest from reference TRBV5-1 and TRBJ2-7 gives the full variable domain: KAGVTQTPRYLIKTRGQQVTLSCSPISGHRSVSWYQQTPGQGLQFLFEYFSETQRNKGNFPGRFSGRQFSNSRSEMNVSTLELGDSALYLCASSVTGGSYEQYFGPGTRLTVT.

This clonotype appeared many times. The chain uses TRBV7-3 and TRBJ2-2; 9 bases line up with TRBD1. V trimming: 3 bases; J trimming: 7 bases; junction bases outside the gene matches: 12. Germline CDR1 and CDR2: SGHTA and FQGTGA. The CDR3 loop spans 17 amino acids. DNA of the CDR3: TGTGCCAGCAGCTTCCAACCCTGGACAGGGGAGGTCGGGGAGCTGTTTTTT. This gives the protein CASSFQPWTGEVGELFF.

This clonotype was recorded many times. The chain combines TRBV9 with TRBJ2-7, with TRBD1 as a possible D gene (6 bases). This CDR3 has 14 amino acids. Germline CDR1 reads SGDLS; CDR2 reads YYNGEE. V was trimmed by 4 bases and J by 0 bases, leaving 11 bases between them. As DNA, the CDR3 is TGTGCCAGCAGCCCACGGGACAACTCCTACGAGCAGTACTTC. Its translation is CASSPRDNSYEQYF.

In this sample, this clonotype turned up many times. The gene calls are TRBV6-1 and TRBJ2-7; 8 bases line up with TRBD1. Germline V lookup: CDR1 MNHNS, CDR2 SASEGT. The CDR3 contains 15 residues. V shed 6 bases, J shed 1 base, and the junction held 8 bases outside the gene matches. CDR3 in DNA: TGTGCCAGCAGCGGAGACAGGGGACTTTCCTACGAGCAGTACTTC. It yields the protein CASSGDRGLSYEQYF.

In its sample, this clonotype was seen a few times. The chain carries TRBV12-3 or TRBV12-4 and TRBJ2-3; 10 bases agree with TRBD2. This CDR3 has 14 amino acids. J lost 8 bases, V lost 3 bases, and 5 bases had no gene match. Written as DNA, the CDR3 is TGTGCCAGCAGTTTTCTAGCGGGAGAGGGTACGCAGTATTTT. It is translated as CASSFLAGEGTQYF.

In its sample, this clonotype was seen a few times. J is TRBJ2-1 and V is TRBV7-6; TRBD2 matches at 11 bases. CDR1 SGHVS and CDR2 FNYEAQ come from the germline V gene. The CDR3 covers 15 residues. J lost 10 bases, V lost 3 bases, and 8 bases had no gene match. CDR3 protein: CASSFQLAGVYEQFF. The CDR3, as DNA: TGTGCCAGCAGCTTCCAACTAGCGGGAGTATACGAGCAGTTCTTC.

Only one count was recorded for this clonotype. The J gene is TRBJ2-1, the V gene TRBV2; 7 bases match TRBD1. CDR3 length: 15 amino acids. CDR1 is SNHLY and CDR2 is FYNNEI in the germline V gene. Trimming cost V 1 base and J 9 bases; bases outside gene matches: 9. CDR3 amino acids: CASSEGETGLREQFF. The CDR3 nucleotides read TGTGCCAGCAGTGAAGGGGAGACAGGGTTGCGTGAGCAGTTCTTC.

This clonotype was picked up many times. The rearrangement uses TRBV2 and TRBJ2-7; 8 bases agree with TRBD1. The CDR3 consists of 14 residues. Germline CDR1 and CDR2: SNHLY and FYNNEI. The V segment lost 6 bases and the J segment 2 bases; nucleotides outside the gene matches: 6. Here the CDR3 DNA reads TGTGCCAGCAGGCCGGGACAGGCAACCTACGAGCAGTACTTC. As protein: CASRPGQATYEQYF.

This clonotype has a count of ten or more. The V and J genes are TRBV24-1 and TRBJ2-1, with 9 positions matching TRBD1. The J segment lost 8 bases and the V segment lost 3 bases, leaving 10 bases of the junction unmatched. Germline V CDR1 and CDR2: KGHDR, SFDVKD. The CDR3 extends over 16 amino acids. CDR3 nucleotides: TGTGCCACCAGTGATCTACCGGGACAGGGTATTGATGAGCAGTTCTTC. This codes for CATSDLPGQGIDEQFF.

This clonotype was recorded at least ten times. V and J are TRBV5-1 and TRBJ2-1; 9 bases agree with TRBD2. Germline V gives CDR1 SGHRS, CDR2 YFSETQ. The junction had 9 bases not matched to a gene; V was cut back by 4 bases and J by 7 bases. This CDR3 is built from 15 residues. CDR3 amino acids: CASSAGTSTTNEQFF. The CDR3 nucleotides read TGCGCCAGCAGCGCCGGGACTAGCACTACGAATGAGCAGTTCTTC.

A few counts support this clonotype. The chain combines TRBV20-1 with TRBJ2-7; TRBD1 agrees at 9 bases. This CDR3 comprises 13 residues. The J segment lost 7 bases and the V segment lost 6 bases, leaving 10 bases of the junction unmatched. Germline V gene sequence: CDR1 DFQATT, CDR2 SNEGSKA (reference sequence). The CDR3 nucleotides read TGCAGTGCGGCCACCGGGACAGGGAGGGAGCAGTACTTC. Protein sequence: CSAATGTGREQYF.

This clonotype was picked up many times. This rearrangement joins TRBV24-1 to TRBJ2-1; 7 bases are a match to TRBD2. Germline trimming cut 2 bases from V and 3 bases from J; bases unmatched to any gene: 3. The CDR3 consists of 15 residues. Looked up from germline, CDR1 is KGHDR and CDR2 is SFDVKD. CDR3 sequence (DNA): TGTGCCACCAGTGATTCAGTAGCGGGCTACAATGAGCAGTTCTTC. Translated, it gives CATSDSVAGYNEQFF.

This chain connects TRBV6-2 or TRBV6-3 to TRBJ2-7; 12 bases fit TRBD2. The germline V gene has CDR1 MNHEY and CDR2 SVGEGT. The V gene end was trimmed by 5 bases and the J gene end by 3 bases; junction bases not matched to a gene: 8. The CDR3 is made up of 16 amino acids. Here the CDR3 reads CASSPRRLAGDYEQYF. CDR3 nucleotide sequence: TGTGCCAGCAGTCCCCGTCGACTAGCGGGAGACTACGAGCAGTACTTC.

This clonotype has at least ten counts. The chain recombines TRBV12-3 or TRBV12-4 with TRBJ2-3; the match to TRBD1 covers 7 bases. The CDR3 contains 15 residues. V lost 6 bases, J lost 0 bases, and 6 bases stayed unmatched. CDR3 sequence reads: CASRSGTESTDTQYF. The CDR3 nucleotides read TGTGCCAGCAGATCCGGGACAGAAAGCACAGATACGCAGTATTTT.

This clonotype was seen ten or more times. The gene calls are TRBV7-2 and TRBJ2-7; 7 positions match TRBD1. This CDR3 contains 13 residues. In germline, CDR1 is SGHTA, CDR2 FQGNSA. Trimming at V came to 4 bases and at J to 6 bases, leaving 6 bases not matched to a gene. In DNA, the CDR3 is TGTGCCAGCAGCTCTGACTACAGGGGCGAGCAGTACTTC. Translated: CASSSDYRGEQYF.